This T cell receptor beta chain stems from a study of blood T cell repertoires in COVID-19. Study-wide context: The United States, Italy and Spain supplied acute and convalescent COVID-19 samples. Sources were T cells, B-cell-depleted T cells, or PBMCs; the material itself was cDNA or gDNA.

This clone appeared a single time. Per the germline V gene, CDR1 is KGHSY and CDR2 is FQNENV. Trimming left V 6 bases short and J 4 bases short, with 9 bases between. The CDR3 contains 12 residues. The protocol was immunoSEQ multiplex PCR, while the TCRdb copy is restricted to in-frame clones and leaves out a portion. Among about 20,000 clones listed, about 89% were seen once. This TCR came from a woman aged 55-70 years with active COVID-19. Material: peripheral blood. V and J are TRBV16 and TRBJ1-1, with TRBD1 as a possible D gene (5 bases). CDR3 in amino acids: CASSGAGTEAFF. CDR3 nucleotides: TGTGCCAGCAGTGGGGCAGGCACTGAAGCTTTCTTT.